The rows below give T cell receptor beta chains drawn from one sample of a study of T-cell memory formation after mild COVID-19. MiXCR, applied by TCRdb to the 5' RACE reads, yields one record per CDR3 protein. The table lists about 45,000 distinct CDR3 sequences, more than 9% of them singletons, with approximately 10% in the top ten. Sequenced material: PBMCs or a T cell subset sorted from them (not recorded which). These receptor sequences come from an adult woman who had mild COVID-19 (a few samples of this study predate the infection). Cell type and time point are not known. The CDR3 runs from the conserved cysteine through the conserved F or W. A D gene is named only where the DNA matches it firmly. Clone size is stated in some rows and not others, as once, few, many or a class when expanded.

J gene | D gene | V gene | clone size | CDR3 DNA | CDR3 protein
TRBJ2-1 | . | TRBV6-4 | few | TGTGCCAGCAGTGACTCTGACTCCGCATACAATGAGCAGTTCTTC | CASSDSDSAYNEQFF
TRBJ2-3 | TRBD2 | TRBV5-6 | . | TGTGCCAGCAGGCCTTCCGCCGGAGGACTAGGTCCCACAGATACGCAGTATTTT | CASRPSAGGLGPTDTQYF
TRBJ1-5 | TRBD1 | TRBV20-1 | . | TGCAGTGCCACGAAGGGGGACAGTGGTCAGCCCCAGCATTTT | CSATKGDSGQPQHF
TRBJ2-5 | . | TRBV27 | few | TGTGCCAGCAGTTTAGGTGTGGGCTTGGGGGGTGAGACCCAGTACTTC | CASSLGVGLGGETQYF
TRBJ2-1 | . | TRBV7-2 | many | TGTGCCAGCAGCTTAGGTGTAATTGGGGGGGAGCAGTTCTTC | CASSLGVIGGEQFF
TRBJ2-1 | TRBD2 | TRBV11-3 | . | TGTGCCAGCAGCTTAGGCACTAGCGGGAGTTGGCCCCATGAGCAGTTCTTC | CASSLGTSGSWPHEQFF
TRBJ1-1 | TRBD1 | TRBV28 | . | TGTGCCAGCAGTCCCCTCCGGGCAGGGGGTGGCACTGAAGCTTTCTTT | CASSPLRAGGGTEAFF
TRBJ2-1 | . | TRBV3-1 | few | TGTGCCAGCAGCCAGGCGGGGACCTACAATGAGCAGTTCTTC | CASSQAGTYNEQFF
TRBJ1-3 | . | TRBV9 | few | TGTGCCAGCAGCGCAGGAAAGATGAACACCATATATTTT | CASSAGKMNTIYF
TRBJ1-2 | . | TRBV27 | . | TGTGCCAGCAGTTTTGTCTCTGGGAGCGGATATGGCTACACCTTC | CASSFVSGSGYGYTF
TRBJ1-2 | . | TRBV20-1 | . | TGCAGTGCTAGACCCAGGGAGTATGGCTACACCTTC | CSARPREYGYTF
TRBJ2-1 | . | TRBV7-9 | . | TGTGCCAGCAGCTTAGGGGACCCGCTTAATGAGCAGTTCTTC | CASSLGDPLNEQFF
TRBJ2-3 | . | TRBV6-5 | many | TGTGCCAGTGGGGGGGCCCAAGATACGCAGTATTTT | CASGGAQDTQYF
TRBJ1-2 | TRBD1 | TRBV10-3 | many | TGTGCCATCGGGACAGGGGAGAGGAACGGCTACACCTTC | CAIGTGERNGYTF
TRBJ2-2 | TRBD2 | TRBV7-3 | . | TGTGCCAGCAGCCGAGCGGGGTCGAACACCGGGGAGCTGTTTTTT | CASSRAGSNTGELFF
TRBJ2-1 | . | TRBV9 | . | TGTGCCAGCAGCGGGCCCGGGACAACGAACAATGAGCAGTTCTTC | CASSGPGTTNNEQFF
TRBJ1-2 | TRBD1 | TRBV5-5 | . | TGTGCCAGCAGCTACAACAGGGGGTCCCCCTATGGCTACACCTTC | CASSYNRGSPYGYTF
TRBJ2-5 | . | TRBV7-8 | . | TGTGCCAGCAGCTTGCCTCCGCTGGAGACCCAGTACTTC | CASSLPPLETQYF
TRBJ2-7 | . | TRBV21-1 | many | TGTGCCAGCGAAGGTCTCAGGGCAGACGAGCAGTACTTC | CASEGLRADEQYF
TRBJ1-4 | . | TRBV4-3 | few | TGCGCCAGCAGCCCACGTCGGGGAAACGGTGAAAAACTGTTTTTT | CASSPRRGNGEKLFF
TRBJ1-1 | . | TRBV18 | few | TGTGCCAGCTCACCGGGACAGAACACTGAAGCTTTCTTT | CASSPGQNTEAFF
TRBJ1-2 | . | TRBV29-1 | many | TGCAGCGTTGGAGGACTGGGGGACTATGGCTACACCTTC | CSVGGLGDYGYTF
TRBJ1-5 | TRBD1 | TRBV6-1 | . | TGTGCCAGCAGAACTTACGGGACAGGTTCCAATCAGCCCCAGCATTTT | CASRTYGTGSNQPQHF
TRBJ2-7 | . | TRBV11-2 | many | TGTGCCAGCAGCTTGGGGACGAGGGAGCAGTACTTC | CASSLGTREQYF
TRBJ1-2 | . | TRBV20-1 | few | TGCAGTGCTAGATCCGACGGGGGCGCAGGCTACACCTTC | CSARSDGGAGYTF
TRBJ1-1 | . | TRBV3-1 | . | TGTGCCAGCAGCCCTACAGTGGCTATGAACACTGAAGCTTTCTTT | CASSPTVAMNTEAFF
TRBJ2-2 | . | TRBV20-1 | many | TGCAGTGCTGCCTTGGGGGGCACCGGGGAGCTGTTTTTT | CSAALGGTGELFF
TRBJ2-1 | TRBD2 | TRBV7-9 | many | TGTGCCAGCAGCAGCGGGAGGACCTCCTACAATGAGCAGTTCTTC | CASSSGRTSYNEQFF
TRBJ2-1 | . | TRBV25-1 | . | TGTGCCAGCAGTGAATTGCAGGGGTCCGTAGGCAATGAGCAGTTCTTC | CASSELQGSVGNEQFF
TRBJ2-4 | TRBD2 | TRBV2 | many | TGTGCCAGCAGGATCGAGGCTAGCGGGAAGAACATTCAGTACTTC | CASRIEASGKNIQYF
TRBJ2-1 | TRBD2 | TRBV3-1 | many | TGTGCCAGCAGCCAAGTGGAGCGGGGATATTACAATGAGCAGTTCTTC | CASSQVERGYYNEQFF
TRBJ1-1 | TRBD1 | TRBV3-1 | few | TGTGCCAGCAGCCCGTACCTCAGGGGGGGAACAGCAGCTTTCTTT | CASSPYLRGGTAAFF
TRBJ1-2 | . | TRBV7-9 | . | TGTGCCAGCAGCTATATTGCAGGGAGTTATGGCTACACCTTC | CASSYIAGSYGYTF
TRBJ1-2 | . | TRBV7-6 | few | TGTGCCAGCAGCTTACGGGGGGCTGGCTATGGCTACACCTTC | CASSLRGAGYGYTF
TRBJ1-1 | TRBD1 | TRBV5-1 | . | TGCGCCAGCAGCGCCGTGGACAGGCTGACCACTGAAGCTTTCTTT | CASSAVDRLTTEAFF
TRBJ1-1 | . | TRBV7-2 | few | TGTGCCAGCAGCTCCATGCCCCGGGGGAACACTGAAGCTTTCTTT | CASSSMPRGNTEAFF
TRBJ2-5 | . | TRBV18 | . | TGTGCCAGCTCACCTGCCATGGGCTCGAATAAAGCGGAGACCCAGTACTTC | CASSPAMGSNKAETQYF
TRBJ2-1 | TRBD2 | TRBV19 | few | TGTGCCAGTATCCCTAGCGGGAGGAGGAACAATGAGCAGTTCTTC | CASIPSGRRNNEQFF
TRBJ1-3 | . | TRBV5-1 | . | TGCGCCAGCAGCTTGTTCGGCAGGTCGGACTCTGGAAACACCATATATTTT | CASSLFGRSDSGNTIYF
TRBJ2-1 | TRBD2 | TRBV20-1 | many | TGCAGTGCTAGAGATCTCCAAGCGGGAGTGGAAAATGAGCAGTTCTTC | CSARDLQAGVENEQFF
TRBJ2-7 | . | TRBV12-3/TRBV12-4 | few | TGTGCCAGCAGTCCGTGGACAAGGGGACCCTACGAGCAGTACTTC | CASSPWTRGPYEQYF
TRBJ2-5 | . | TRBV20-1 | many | TGCAGTGCTTCCAGGGGTGGTTGGGAAGAGACCCAGTACTTC | CSASRGGWEETQYF
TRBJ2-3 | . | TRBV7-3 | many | TGTGCCAGCGGACTCGGCGAATGGGTCACAGATACGCAGTATTTT | CASGLGEWVTDTQYF
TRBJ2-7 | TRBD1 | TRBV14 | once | TGTGCCAGCAGCATTCGTGACAGGGCGTACGAGCAGTACTTC | CASSIRDRAYEQYF
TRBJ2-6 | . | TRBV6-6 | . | TGTGCCAGCAGTCCAACAGGGACTGGGGCCAACGTCCTGACTTTC | CASSPTGTGANVLTF
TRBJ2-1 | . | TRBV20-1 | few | TGCAGTGCTACGGGTGGGTCGGGCCTACCCTACAATGAGCAGTTCTTC | CSATGGSGLPYNEQFF
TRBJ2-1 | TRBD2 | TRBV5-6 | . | TGTGCCAGCAGCCCCGGACTAGTATTAAGCTACAATGAGCAGTTCTTC | CASSPGLVLSYNEQFF
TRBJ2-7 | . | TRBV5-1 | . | TGCGCCAGCAGCTTCTCAGGGGATGGGGTCTACGAGCAGTACTTC | CASSFSGDGVYEQYF
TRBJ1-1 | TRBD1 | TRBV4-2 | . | TGTGCCAGCAGACCGGCGACAGGGGGATTAGATTTGAACACTGAAGCTTTCTTT | CASRPATGGLDLNTEAFF
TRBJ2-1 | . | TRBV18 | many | TGTGCCAGCTCACCTCCTAGCATCCTCGATGAGCAGTTCTTC | CASSPPSILDEQFF
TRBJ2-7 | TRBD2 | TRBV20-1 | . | TGCAGTGCTAGAAGCGTGACTAGCGGGGGGACCTACGAGCAGTACTTC | CSARSVTSGGTYEQYF
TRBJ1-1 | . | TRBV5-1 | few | TGCGCCAGCAGCTCCGGGCCGGAAACCTGGGCTGAAGCTTTCTTT | CASSSGPETWAEAFF